This passage covers 27 T cell receptor beta chains from one sample sequenced in a study of T cell changes during pregnancy in multiple sclerosis. TCRdb keeps only in-frame clones here, not all; method: immunoSEQ multiplex PCR. The sample has 60,000 to 90,000 clones; just over 90% are singletons. The material sequenced was peripheral blood, taken after pregnancy. The receptors were sampled from a female donor in good health, enrolled as a control in a pregnancy study.

Only one count was recorded for this clone. The V call is TRBV28, the J call TRBJ2-2; D gene unclear. CDR3 length: 13 amino acids. Trimming shortened V by 4 bases and J by 5 bases, and 8 bases separated the two germline ends. Germline CDR1 and CDR2: MDHEN and SYDVKM. The CDR3 DNA reads TGTGCCAGCAGTTACCCTCAGACCGGGGAGCTGTTTTTT. Protein sequence: CASSYPQTGELFF.

The count of this clone is one. The chain carries TRBV7-2 and TRBJ2-5, with no clear D. In germline, CDR1 is SGHTA, CDR2 FQGNSA. CDR3 size: 13 residues. Trimming stripped 1 base from V and 4 bases from J, with 7 bases between. CDR3 residues: CASSLVSLETQYF. The CDR3, as DNA: TGTGCCAGCAGCTTAGTATCACTAGAGACCCAGTACTTC.

V gene TRBV5-4 combines with J gene TRBJ2-1; D remains unclear. CDR3 size: 14 residues. The germline V and J ends were trimmed by 1 base and 6 bases, with 11 bases remaining between them. CDR1 is SGHNT and CDR2 is YYREEE in the germline V gene (reference sequence). The CDR3 reads CASSLSPTGNEQFF. The CDR3 nucleotides read TGTGCCAGCAGCTTGTCCCCTACGGGCAATGAGCAGTTCTTC.

The V call is TRBV7-2, the J call TRBJ2-3; 7 positions match TRBD1. V lost 2 bases to trimming and J lost 5 bases; unmatched junction nucleotides: 10. CDR1 and CDR2 from the germline V gene are SGHTA and FQGNSA. The CDR3 runs 16 residues. CDR3 amino acids: CASSLSGQSKVDTQYF. For the CDR3, the DNA is TGTGCCAGCAGCTTATCGGGACAGTCCAAGGTAGATACGCAGTATTTT.

This clone was counted once. CDR3: CASSQDRGEQFF. As DNA, the CDR3 is TGTGCCAGCAGCCAGGACAGGGGCGAGCAGTTCTTC. J is TRBJ2-1 and V is TRBV7-3; 9 bases match TRBD1. This CDR3 has 12 amino acids. CDR1 and CDR2 from the germline V gene are SGHTA and FQGTGA. J lost 10 bases, V lost 5 bases, and 3 bases had no gene match.

V is TRBV2 and J is TRBJ2-3; D remains unclear. Trimming removed 8 bases at V and 4 bases at J, with 13 bases between. Germline values: CDR1 SNHLY, CDR2 FYNNEI. The CDR3 sequence is 13 residues long. The CDR3 DNA sequence: TGTGCCAGCCGAGATCAGGCCCCAGATACGCAGTATTTT. Its protein is CASRDQAPDTQYF.

The chain carries TRBV2 and TRBJ2-3; TRBD2 is a possible D gene (6 bases). CDR3 length equals 14 residues. With 6 bases removed from V and 2 bases from J, the gap between germline ends came to 12 bases. The germline V gene encodes CDR1 SNHLY and CDR2 FYNNEI. The CDR3 DNA sequence: TGTGCCAGCAGGGGACTGGTAAACACAGATACGCAGTATTTT. It yields the protein CASRGLVNTDTQYF.

The CDR3 loop reads CASSLAQGRLGEQYF. The CDR3, as DNA: TGCGCCAGCAGCTTGGCCCAGGGTAGGCTCGGCGAGCAGTACTTC. V and J are TRBV5-1 and TRBJ2-7, with TRBD1 as a possible D gene (5 bases). Germline values: CDR1 SGHRS, CDR2 YFSETQ. Trimming removed 0 bases from V and 6 bases from J, with 16 bases in between. The CDR3 has 15 amino acids.

The V and J genes are TRBV5-6 and TRBJ1-1, with D perhaps TRBD1 (6 bases). Germline assignment: CDR1 SGHDT and CDR2 YYEEEE. Trimming removed 4 bases at V and 7 bases at J, with 26 bases between. CDR3 length: 17 amino acids. CDR3 DNA sequence: TGTGCCAGCAGCCGTATTCGCCGGATCTACAGGGCTGTTGAAGCTTTCTTT. It is translated as CASSRIRRIYRAVEAFF.

The rearrangement links TRBV9 to TRBJ2-3; maybe TRBD2 (5 bases). The V and J ends lost 5 bases and 3 bases respectively, with 19 bases between them. Looked up from germline, CDR1 is SGDLS and CDR2 is YYNGEE. CDR3 length: 16 residues. Here the CDR3 reads CASSRSNEGRTDTQYF. CDR3 sequence (DNA): TGTGCCAGCAGTCGTAGTAATGAGGGTAGGACAGATACGCAGTATTTT.

The chain uses TRBV6-4 and TRBJ2-1, with TRBD2 matching over 14 bases. Germline values: CDR1 MRHNA, CDR2 SNTAGT. This CDR3 has 17 residues. The J segment lost 7 bases and the V segment lost 5 bases, leaving 10 bases of the junction unmatched. This CDR3 reads CASSPGTSGSGRNEQFF. The CDR3 region has the DNA TGTGCCAGCAGTCCCGGGACTAGCGGGAGTGGTAGGAATGAGCAGTTCTTC.

The chain joins TRBV7-8 to TRBJ2-3; 7 positions agree with TRBD2. Trimming cost V 5 bases and J 6 bases; bases outside gene matches: 8. Per germline, CDR1 SGHVS and CDR2 FQNEAQ. This CDR3 comprises 14 residues. The CDR3: CASSPRLASDTQYF. CDR3 DNA sequence: TGTGCCAGCAGCCCCCGACTAGCCTCGGATACGCAGTATTTT.

The V and J genes are TRBV30 and TRBJ2-1; 7 bases map to TRBD2. With 3 bases clipped from V and 6 bases from J, the junction kept 2 bases outside the gene matches. This CDR3 has 12 amino acids. Germline CDR1 and CDR2: GTSNPN and SVGIG (reference sequence). CDR3 loop: CAWRASGNEQFF. As DNA, the CDR3 is TGTGCCTGGAGAGCTAGCGGCAATGAGCAGTTCTTC.

Notes on this clone: The germline gene is not matched at one end of the junction; a read error may be the cause. This sequence joins TRBV7-7 and TRBJ2-1; TRBD2 matches at 9 bases. There are 18 residues in the CDR3. The germline gives CDR1 SSHAT, CDR2 FNYEAQ (reference sequence). The CDR3 spells CASSPYGGGRGSYNEQFF. In nucleotides, the CDR3 is TGTGCTAGCAGCCCATATGGTGGCGGGAGGGGGTCCTACAATGAGCAGTTCTTC. The full variable domain, with the rest looked up from reference TRBV7-7 and TRBJ2-1, is GAGVSQSPRYKVTKRGQDVTLRCDPISSHATLYWYQQALGQGPEFLTYFNYEAQPDKSGLPSDRFSAERPEGSISTLTIQRTEQRDSAMYRCASSPYGGGRGSYNEQFFGPGTRLTVL.

The chain joins TRBV5-1 to TRBJ2-7; 8 nucleotides align to TRBD1. V lost 3 bases and J lost 1; bases outside the gene matches: 3. Germline V gene lookup returns CDR1 SGHRS and CDR2 YFSETQ. This CDR3 region has 14 residues. The CDR3 loop is CASSYGDRSYEQYF. CDR3 bases: TGCGCCAGCAGCTATGGGGACAGGTCCTACGAGCAGTACTTC.

The chain's CDR3 is CASSRRREGTEAFF. The DNA for the CDR3 is TGTGCCAGCAGTCGCAGGAGAGAGGGCACTGAAGCTTTCTTT. The chain links TRBV27 to TRBJ1-1; D is uncertain. Germline assignment: CDR1 MNHEY and CDR2 SMNVEV (reference sequence). The CDR3 contains 14 residues. V lost 5 bases to trimming and J lost 4 bases, with 14 bases between them.

This clone was counted only a few times. The CDR3 coding sequence is TGCGCCAGCAGCTTGGGGACAGGGTCTGAAGCTTTCTTT. This codes for CASSLGTGSEAFF. J is TRBJ1-1 and V is TRBV5-1; 8 positions match TRBD1. The trim removed 0 bases at V and 6 bases at J, leaving 1 base unmatched. The CDR3 extends over 13 amino acids. The germline V gene has CDR1 SGHRS and CDR2 YFSETQ.

The chain uses TRBV20-1 and TRBJ2-7, with no clear D. Germline V lookup: CDR1 DFQATT, CDR2 SNEGSKA (reference sequence). The V and J ends lost 5 bases and 1 base respectively, with 6 bases between them. There are 11 residues in the CDR3. The CDR3, as DNA: TGCAGTGCTGTACAGTCCTACGAGCAGTACTTC. Protein: CSAVQSYEQYF.

The chain joins TRBV7-2 to TRBJ1-2; D call uncertain. Between the trimmed V and J ends, which lost 5 bases and 13 bases, there was a span of 5 bases. The CDR3 covers 8 residues. Germline lookup yields CDR1 SGHTA and CDR2 FQGNSA. The CDR3 region has the DNA TGTGCCAGCAGCCCCGGCACCTTC. Encoded protein: CASSPGTF.

This chain uses TRBV18 with TRBJ1-2; D is uncertain. V was shortened by 2 bases and J by 7 bases, with 11 bases between the two germline ends. This CDR3 spans 13 amino acids. Germline V gene sequence: CDR1 KGHSH, CDR2 LQKENI. CDR3 DNA sequence: TGTGCCAGCTCACCAGAGGGAAGGGTTGGCTACACCTTC. Translation: CASSPEGRVGYTF.

About this clone itself: With a much larger clone just one base away, this may be a read error. CDR3: CASSLTGTGTYEQYF. For the CDR3, the DNA is TGTGCCAGCAGCTTAACCGGGACAGGGACCTACGAGCAGTACTTC. The V call is TRBV7-2, the J call TRBJ2-7; 9 nucleotides match TRBD1. The CDR3 is 15 amino acids. CDR1 and CDR2 from the germline V gene are SGHTA and FQGNSA. With 2 bases clipped from V and 2 bases from J, the junction kept 4 bases outside the gene matches.

The CDR3 loop is CASSAGLGLAGEQFF. CDR3 in DNA: TGTGCCAGCAGCGCAGGCTTAGGACTAGCGGGAGAGCAGTTCTTC. The chain carries TRBV7-2 and TRBJ2-1, with 12 bases lining up with TRBD2. The V gene's germline CDR1 is SGHTA and CDR2 FQGNSA. The CDR3 has 15 amino acids. The junction had 9 bases not matched to a gene; V was cut back by 5 bases and J by 10 bases.

The chain links TRBV7-2 to TRBJ2-1; 10 bases map to TRBD2. The length of the CDR3 is 14 residues. Losses at the gene ends were 5 bases for V and 9 bases for J; bases not matched to a gene: 7. In germline, CDR1 is SGHTA, CDR2 FQGNSA. CDR3 bases: TGTGCCAGCAGCCAGACCGGGACTAGCGCTGAGCAGTTCTTC. Encoded protein: CASSQTGTSAEQFF.

This chain joins TRBV5-4 and TRBJ1-1; D is unclear. V was clipped by 4 bases and J by 2 bases, with 15 bases between them. The CDR3 is made up of 15 amino acids. CDR1 is SGHNT and CDR2 is YYREEE in the germline V gene (reference sequence). CDR3 protein: CASSKTWIANTEAFF. CDR3 bases: TGTGCCAGCAGCAAAACGTGGATAGCTAACACTGAAGCTTTCTTT.

J is TRBJ1-2 and V is TRBV4-2; 7 bases are shared with TRBD1. Germline V CDR1 and CDR2: LGHNA, YNFKEQ. The CDR3 loop spans 15 amino acids. V lost 3 bases to trimming and J lost 0 bases; unmatched junction nucleotides: 4. CDR3 in DNA: TGTGCCAGCAGCCATGCGAGGGGGCCTAACTATGGCTACACCTTC. Its protein product is CASSHARGPNYGYTF.

The rearrangement uses TRBV4-1 and TRBJ1-3; D gene uncertain. This CDR3 is 15 amino acids long. Trimming removed 1 base from V and 0 bases from J, with 7 bases in between. Germline-derived CDR1 and CDR2 are MGHRA and YSYEKL. The CDR3 sequence: CASSQVEFSGNTIYF. CDR3 sequence (DNA): TGCGCCAGCAGCCAAGTTGAGTTCTCTGGAAACACCATATATTTT.

CDR3 protein: CASLSGGSKNIQYF. The CDR3 bases are TGTGCCAGCTTATCGGGGGGGAGCAAAAACATTCAGTACTTC. The J gene is TRBJ2-4, the V gene TRBV2, with 8 bases fitting TRBD2. This CDR3 region has 14 residues. With V trimmed by 8 bases and J by 3 bases, 6 bases remained unmatched. The germline V gene encodes CDR1 SNHLY and CDR2 FYNNEI.